This record concerns one TCR beta chain sequence. This CDR3 has 16 amino acids. V lost 1 base to trimming and J lost 7 bases; unmatched junction nucleotides: 4. Germline V lookup: CDR1 LGHNA, CDR2 YSLEER. This entry belongs to a study of blood T cell repertoires in COVID-19. Profiling relied on immunoSEQ multiplex PCR, and the TCRdb table lists in-frame clones only, not all of them. The table records 25,000 to 30,000 clones, around 92% of them present only once. This TCR derives from a woman between 65 and 79 years old with COVID-19, enrolled during active disease. V gene TRBV4-3 combines with J gene TRBJ2-1; 13 bases are a match to TRBD2. Material for sequencing was peripheral blood. CDR3 amino acids: CASSQGLAGGWNEQFF. In DNA, the CDR3 is TGCGCCAGCAGCCAAGGACTAGCGGGAGGATGGAATGAGCAGTTCTTC.